This TCR beta chain was sequenced for a study of blood T cell repertoires in COVID-19. The overall study: Some COVID-19 samples were acute and others convalescent; all came from the United States, Italy and Spain. Nucleic acid was either cDNA or gDNA, and it came from T cells, B-cell-depleted T cells, or PBMCs.

Trimming removed 0 bases from V and 1 base from J, with 5 bases in between. This CDR3 is built from 13 residues. CDR1 is SGHTS and CDR2 is YDEGEE in the germline V gene. In the source study's methods: Cell counts per sample came from amplifying reference gene primers. The assay was immunoSEQ multiplex PCR, and TCRdb's table has in-frame clones only and misses some. That table is the source of V, J and clone size, and D and trimming were worked out from the DNA. The data show approximately 410,000 clones, about nine tenths seen once. This clonotype was sampled from a woman in her thirties with active or convalescent COVID-19. Sequencing was performed on peripheral blood. The gene calls are TRBV5-8 and TRBJ2-7; D is undetermined. The CDR3 region is CASSLVSSYEQYF. In DNA, the CDR3 is TGTGCCAGCAGCTTGGTGAGTTCCTACGAGCAGTACTTC.